This record concerns one TCR beta chain sequence. Its antigen specificity is not known. This entry belongs to a study of monozygotic twins with inflammatory bowel disease (dated by TCRdb to about 2019). About the full investigation: The complete study included 30 or so monozygotic twin pairs: 19 IBD-discordant Danish pairs and nine German pairs, of which four were IBD-concordant and five were IBD-discordant. Within discordant pairs, disease-associated traits were sought mainly by comparing IBD patients with their genetically identical healthy co-twins. Each individual had, on average, about 151 000 unique TCRalpha sequences and 181 000 unique TCRbeta sequences available for analysis. What the research found in general, with its limitations: Fewer clonotypes were shared with other individuals by IBD patients than by healthy twins, most markedly in patients showing signs of disease activity. Concordant and discordant twins showed no difference in repertoire similarity, possibly because of limited statistical power. No single strong signal or clonotype linked to IBD turned up in the results, so the idea that one exists was not supported. The analysis was unable to tell different T cell subtypes apart. IBD patients had lower TCRbeta repertoire diversity, measured by the inverse Simpson index, than their healthy co-twins. Background noise and inter-individual variability may have been introduced into the repertoires by the differing immunosuppressive treatments among patients.

Library construction relied on 5' RACE. Preparation of each TCR library used approximately 3,700 ng of total RNA. For each sample, cDNA synthesis was carried out in eight separate reactions using SMARTScribe reverse transcriptase. Unique molecular identifiers containing a 6-nucleotide sample barcode were introduced through template switching during cDNA synthesis. Two nested PCRs of about 16 and 10 cycles amplified the TCRalpha and TCRbeta cDNA, and bead purification followed each PCR. Before amplification, the cDNA was both treated with uracil DNA-glycosylase and purified with the QIAquick PCR purification kit. In the second PCR, Illumina TruSeq-compatible adapters and sample-specific barcodes were added. Library quality and concentration were assessed using TapeStation and Qubit, and about 5 ng of each library was pooled. Pooled libraries were sequenced on an Illumina HiSeq2500 single-index Rapid Run with 2 x 100 bp reads and custom sequencing primers. Regarding the original processing steps: MiGEC version 1.2.6 was used for UMI-based consensus assembly to correct PCR and sequencing errors. MiXCR version 2.1.1 was used to carry out V(D)J alignment, clonotype assembly and CDR3 extraction. To normalise gene usage, clonotype sharing and MAIT/NKT TCR abundance, the analysis used the top 1000, 10 000 and 20 000 clonotypes per sample. After downsampling to 27 000 UMIs, diversity was calculated as the inverse Simpson index using the vegan R package. Paired Mann-Whitney U tests were applied to discordant twin pairs, with Benjamini-Hochberg correction for multiple testing. Based on TCRdb reprocessing of the reads, there is one entry per CDR3 protein sequence, and DNA is missing. TCRdb's processing, not the authors', yielded these V and J calls. The sample table records roughly 300,000 distinct CDR3 sequences. Over 5% of the sample lies in the top ten.

From each donor, a roughly 2.5 ml peripheral blood sample was collected into PAXgene tubes and stored at -80 degrees C. Total RNA was isolated from whole blood with the PAXgene blood miRNA kit on an automated QIAcube, without T cell sorting. Deep TCRalpha and TCRbeta repertoire profiling with unique molecular barcoding was performed on peripheral blood of monozygotic twin pairs concordant or discordant for inflammatory bowel disease. Smoking habits were recorded for all twin pairs, and individuals were classified as current, former or never smokers. The clonotype was recovered from a human donor with ulcerative colitis or Crohn's disease, or a healthy co-twin of an affected twin (not recorded which). The sample was blood.

The CDR3 region reads CSVRSSGANVLTF. The chain joins TRBV29-1 to TRBJ2-6. The germline V gene gives CDR1 as SQVTM and CDR2 as ANQGSEA. From cysteine to phenylalanine, the CDR3 is 13 amino acids long. DNA is not recorded here. Where the CDR3 stops, the reference TRBV29-1 and TRBJ2-6 genes take over; the full variable domain is SAVISQKPSRDICQRGTSLTIQCQVDSQVTMMFWYRQQPGQSLTLIATANQGSEATYESGFVIDKFPISRPNLTFSTLTVSNMSPEDSSIYLCSVRSSGANVLTFGAGSRLTVL.